These 19 T cell receptor beta chains came from one sample sequenced in a study of T cell repertoires in cytomegalovirus infection. TCRdb re-called the reads with MiXCR, one entry per CDR3 protein. Here the sample spans approximately 180,000 distinct CDR3 sequences, roughly 9.8% being singletons. Sequencing was carried out using PBMCs. Every receptor here comes from a human donor in good health (CMV status not recorded). Some clones in this sample may be carry-over from other donors' samples.

Ten or more counts support this clonotype. The gene calls are TRBV12-3 or TRBV12-4 and TRBJ2-1; 10 bases align to TRBD2. Trimming cost V 6 bases and J 6 bases; bases outside gene matches: 8. This CDR3 spans 15 amino acids. CDR3 coding DNA: TGTGCCAGCAGCCAAGCGGGAGGGTTAGGCAATGAGCAGTTCTTC. This translates into CASSQAGGLGNEQFF.

This clonotype was seen ten or more times. The chain carries TRBV4-2 and TRBJ2-5, with D maybe TRBD2 (5 bases). Germline V gives CDR1 LGHNA, CDR2 YNFKEQ. The CDR3 covers 13 residues. The V end lost 4 bases, the J end lost 4 bases, and 10 bases lay between the germline ends. CDR3 nucleotide sequence: TGTGCCAGCAGCCTAAATCGGGGAGAGACCCAGTACTTC. Translated, it gives CASSLNRGETQYF.

The CDR3 sequence: CASSLWDSEEAFF. CDR3 nucleotide sequence: TGTGCCAGCAGTCTCTGGGACAGCGAGGAAGCTTTCTTT. This chain joins TRBV6-2 or TRBV6-3 and TRBJ1-1, with 7 bases that match TRBD1. This CDR3 has 13 residues. Germline values: CDR1 MNHEY, CDR2 SVGEGT. V trimming: 5 bases; J trimming: 8 bases; junction bases outside the gene matches: 8.

This clonotype occurred a few times. The chain couples TRBV20-1 to TRBJ2-3, with 9 bases matching TRBD1. The J segment lost 2 bases and the V segment lost 6 bases, leaving 9 bases of the junction unmatched. CDR1 is DFQATT and CDR2 is SNEGSKA in the germline V gene (reference sequence). The CDR3 extends over 15 amino acids. The CDR3 loop is CSARKQGAVTDTQYF. The CDR3 DNA is TGCAGTGCCCGGAAACAGGGGGCGGTCACAGATACGCAGTATTTT.

This clonotype was recorded at least ten times. The chain joins TRBV7-9 to TRBJ2-7; perhaps TRBD1 as D (5 bases). This CDR3 is built from 13 residues. V lost 4 bases and J lost 1, with 8 bases in between. Germline assignment: CDR1 SEHNR and CDR2 FQNEAQ (reference sequence). DNA for the CDR3: TGTGCCAGCAGCTCGGACACATCCTACGAGCAGTACTTC. This sequence encodes CASSSDTSYEQYF.

As for this clonotype: With a much larger clone just one base away, this may be a read error. This chain joins TRBV5-5 and TRBJ2-7, with 7 nucleotides matching TRBD1. Germline assignment: CDR1 SGHKS and CDR2 YYEKEE (reference sequence). V gave up 4 bases and J gave up 0 bases; unmatched junction bases: 4. The CDR3 loop spans 14 amino acids. CDR3 protein: CASSPTGISYEQYF. DNA of the CDR3: TGTGCCAGCAGCCCGACAGGGATCTCCTACGAGCAGTACTTC.

Ten or more counts support this clonotype. The J gene is TRBJ2-3, the V gene TRBV24-1; 7 nucleotides line up with TRBD2. The germline CDR1 and CDR2 sequences are KGHDR and SFDVKD. This CDR3 contains 13 residues. J gave up 9 bases and V 4 bases, and 6 bases lay outside the gene matches. The CDR3 reads CATSDPTSRTQYF. DNA of the CDR3: TGTGCCACCAGTGACCCGACTAGCCGCACGCAGTATTTT.

This clonotype was observed many times. The chain recombines TRBV7-9 with TRBJ2-5; D not certain. The V gene lost 1 base and the J gene lost 5 bases, with 11 bases spanning the gap. The CDR3 contains 14 residues. Germline CDR1 reads SEHNR; CDR2 reads FQNEAQ (reference sequence). The CDR3 DNA is TGTGCCAGCAGCTTAGTTGAGTTGTCGGAGACCCAGTACTTC. Protein: CASSLVELSETQYF.

This clonotype was recorded many times. The chain has TRBV6-2 or TRBV6-3 and TRBJ2-1; 8 bases are a match to TRBD2. The CDR3 has 16 residues. V trimming: 7 bases; J trimming: 9 bases; junction bases outside the gene matches: 17. The V gene's germline CDR1 is MNHEY and CDR2 SVGEGT. CDR3 DNA sequence: TGTGCCAGCAAAGCCCTGAGGGTAGCGGGATTAGGTGAGCAGTTCTTC. Protein product: CASKALRVAGLGEQFF.

This clonotype was detected only a few times. The chain employs TRBV19 and TRBJ1-6, with no clear D. The CDR3 covers 14 residues. CDR1 LNHDA and CDR2 SQIVND come from the germline V gene (reference sequence). V gave up 3 bases and J gave up 8 bases, with 11 bases separating them. Here the CDR3 reads CASSIAKNHSPLHF. The CDR3 nucleotides read TGTGCCAGTAGTATTGCCAAGAACCATTCACCCCTCCACTTT.

This clonotype was seen a handful of times. The chain couples TRBV29-1 to TRBJ1-3, with D unresolved. V dropped 7 bases and J dropped 6 bases, with 19 bases sitting between them. CDR3 length equals 14 residues. Germline CDR1 SQVTM, CDR2 ANQGSEA. The CDR3 nucleotides read TGCAGCGCTACCGACACGGGAGGCACAAACACCATATATTTT. Encoded protein: CSATDTGGTNTIYF.

This chain uses TRBV6-6 with TRBJ2-2; possible D gene TRBD2, 6 bases. V lost 0 bases to trimming and J lost 7 bases, with 12 bases between them. The CDR3 covers 15 residues. The germline CDR1 and CDR2 sequences are MNHNY and SVGAGI (reference sequence). CDR3: CASSYSGLLGGELFF. For the CDR3, the DNA is TGTGCCAGCAGTTACTCGGGACTTCTCGGCGGGGAGCTGTTTTTT.

In this sample, this clonotype turned up many times. The gene calls are TRBV7-8 and TRBJ2-3, with D perhaps matching TRBD1 or TRBD2 (5 bases each). The CDR3 runs to 13 residues. Germline V lookup: CDR1 SGHVS, CDR2 FQNEAQ. V lost 1 base, J lost 4 bases, and 6 bases lay in between. CDR3 DNA sequence: TGTGCCAGCAGCTTAGTGGGGGCAGATACGCAGTATTTT. This sequence encodes CASSLVGADTQYF.

This clonotype was detected ten times or more. This sequence joins TRBV7-8 and TRBJ1-1; no clear D gene. The V end lost 5 bases, the J end lost 3 bases, and 10 bases lay between the germline ends. There are 13 residues in the CDR3. Germline CDR1 SGHVS, CDR2 FQNEAQ. The chain's CDR3 is CASSHKRDTEAFF. The DNA for the CDR3 is TGTGCCAGCAGCCACAAAAGGGACACTGAAGCTTTCTTT.

This clonotype was seen many times. This chain connects TRBV19 to TRBJ1-5; D perhaps matches TRBD1 (5 bases). Trimming took 5 bases from V and 4 from J, leaving 15 bases between them. The CDR3 runs 15 residues. In germline, CDR1 is LNHDA, CDR2 SQIVND (reference sequence). CDR3 loop: CASSGPEGRNQPQHF. DNA of the CDR3: TGTGCCAGTAGTGGCCCGGAGGGGCGGAATCAGCCCCAGCATTTT.

In the case of this clonotype: Germline is not matched at one junction end, which may reflect a read error. V usage is TRBV15 and J usage is TRBJ1-2; 8 nucleotides align to TRBD1. Germline CDR1 is LNHNV and CDR2 is YYDKDF (reference sequence). The CDR3 consists of 14 residues. The CDR3 DNA reads TGTGCCACCAACAGAGATCAGGGGGCGTTTGGCTACACCTTC. Residues: CATNRDQGAFGYTF.

Worth noting for this clonotype: A much larger clonotype is one base distant, so this may be a read error. CDR3 loop: CASSLGPFQENQYF. As DNA, the CDR3 is TGTGCCAGCAGCTTAGGTCCCTTCCAAGAGAACCAGTACTTC. The V gene is TRBV7-2, the J gene TRBJ2-5, with D hard to call. Germline-derived CDR1 and CDR2 are SGHTA and FQGNSA. The CDR3 contains 14 residues.

V is TRBV24-1 and J is TRBJ2-5; 10 positions match TRBD2. The CDR3 length is 15 residues. The V segment lost 4 bases and the J segment 7 bases; nucleotides outside the gene matches: 8. Germline CDR1 is KGHDR and CDR2 is SFDVKD. The CDR3: CATSDRTSGWGTQYF. Written as DNA, the CDR3 is TGTGCCACCAGTGACAGGACTAGCGGTTGGGGGACCCAGTACTTC.

In this sample, this clonotype turned up many times. The V call is TRBV2, the J call TRBJ2-7; the D call may be TRBD1 or TRBD2 (5 bases each). Trimming shortened V by 6 bases and J by 7 bases, and 16 bases separated the two germline ends. Germline lookup yields CDR1 SNHLY and CDR2 FYNNEI. There are 13 residues in the CDR3. This chain's CDR3 is CASSEGRRWEQYF. The CDR3 nucleotides read TGTGCCAGCAGCGAGGGACGGAGATGGGAGCAGTACTTC.